This TCR beta chain came from a study of shared clonotypes between healthy human individuals. Findings and caveats of the study: Genetic and exposure-history diversity was limited by the small donor number. Among non-shared clonotypes, generation probabilities were lower than among those shared by all four donors.

The naive CD8 fraction comprised CD45RO-negative cells positively selected for CCR7 and excluded terminally differentiated effector memory CD45RA+ cells. Trimming removed 2 bases from V and 8 bases from J, with 12 bases in between. CDR3 size: 13 residues. Germline CDR1 reads SEHNR; CDR2 reads FQNEAQ (reference sequence). The assay was immunoSEQ multiplex PCR, and TCRdb's table has in-frame clones only and misses some. The top ten clones hold approximately 0.2% of a sample with roughly 850,000 clones, 95% to 97% of them seen once. As regards this clone: As yet, its antigen is unknown.

The source of this sequence is a man aged 25 to 45 in good health. The chain uses TRBV7-9 and TRBJ1-2; tentative D call: TRBD1 (6 bases). The sequencing input was naive CD8+ T cells sorted from blood. CDR3 protein: CASSLRQAEGYTF. The CDR3 coding sequence is TGTGCCAGCAGCTTAAGACAGGCCGAGGGCTACACCTTC.